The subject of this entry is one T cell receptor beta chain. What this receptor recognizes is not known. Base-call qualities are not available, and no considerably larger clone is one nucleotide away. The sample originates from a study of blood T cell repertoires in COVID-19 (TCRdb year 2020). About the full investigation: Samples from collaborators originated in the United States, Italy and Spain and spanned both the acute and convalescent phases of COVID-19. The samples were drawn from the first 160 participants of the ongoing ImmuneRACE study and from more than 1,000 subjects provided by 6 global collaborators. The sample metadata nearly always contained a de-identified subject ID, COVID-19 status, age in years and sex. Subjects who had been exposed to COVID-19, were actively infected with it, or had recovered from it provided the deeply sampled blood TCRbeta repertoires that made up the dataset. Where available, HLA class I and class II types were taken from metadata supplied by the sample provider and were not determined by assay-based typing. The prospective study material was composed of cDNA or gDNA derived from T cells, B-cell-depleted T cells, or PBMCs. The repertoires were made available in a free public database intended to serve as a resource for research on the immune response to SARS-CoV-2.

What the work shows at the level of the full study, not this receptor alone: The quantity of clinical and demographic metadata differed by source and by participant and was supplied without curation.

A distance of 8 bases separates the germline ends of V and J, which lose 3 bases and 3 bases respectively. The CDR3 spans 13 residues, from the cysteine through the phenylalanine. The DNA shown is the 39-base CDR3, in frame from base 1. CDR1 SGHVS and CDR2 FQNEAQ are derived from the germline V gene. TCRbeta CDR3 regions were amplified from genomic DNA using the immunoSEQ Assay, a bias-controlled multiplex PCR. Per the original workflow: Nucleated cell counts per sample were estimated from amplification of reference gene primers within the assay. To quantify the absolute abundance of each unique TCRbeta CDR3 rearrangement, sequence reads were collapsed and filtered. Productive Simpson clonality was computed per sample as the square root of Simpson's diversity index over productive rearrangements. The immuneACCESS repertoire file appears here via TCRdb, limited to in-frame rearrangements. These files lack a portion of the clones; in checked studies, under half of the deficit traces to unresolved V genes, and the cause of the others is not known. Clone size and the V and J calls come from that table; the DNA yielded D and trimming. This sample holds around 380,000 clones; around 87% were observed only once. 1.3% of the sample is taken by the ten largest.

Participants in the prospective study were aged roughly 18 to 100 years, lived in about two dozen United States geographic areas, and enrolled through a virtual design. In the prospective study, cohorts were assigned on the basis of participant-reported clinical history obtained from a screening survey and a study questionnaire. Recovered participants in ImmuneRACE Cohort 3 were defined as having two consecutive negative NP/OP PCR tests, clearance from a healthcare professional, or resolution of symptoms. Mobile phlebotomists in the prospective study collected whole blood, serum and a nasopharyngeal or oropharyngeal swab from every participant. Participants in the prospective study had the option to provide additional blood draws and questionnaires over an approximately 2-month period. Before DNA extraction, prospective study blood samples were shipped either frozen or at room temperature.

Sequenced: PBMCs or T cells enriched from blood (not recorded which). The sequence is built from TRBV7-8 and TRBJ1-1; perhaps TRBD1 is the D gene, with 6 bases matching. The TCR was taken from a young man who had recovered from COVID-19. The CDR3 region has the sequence CASSLGGHTEAFF. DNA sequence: TGTGCCAGCAGCTTGGGGGGGCACACTGAAGCTTTCTTT.